The rows below give T cell receptor beta chains drawn from one sample of a study of OX40 agonist ivuxolimab in advanced cancers. Sequencing used immunoSEQ multiplex PCR; TCRdb keeps in-frame clones, though not all of them. In the table there are 90,000 to 95,000 clones, around 84% of which are singletons. The sequenced sample was CD4+ or CD8+ T cells sorted from blood, obtained in a trial of the OX40 agonist ivuxolimab. The receptors come from an adult with an advanced solid tumor such as melanoma, head and neck, liver or kidney cancer. Both conserved end residues are part of each CDR3. The D gene is left open where the match is weak.

CDR3aa	j_gene	len	v_gene	d_gene
CASSPPKTGELFF	TRBJ2-2	13	TRBV7-2	-
CASSKDKLGSYEQYF	TRBJ2-7	15	TRBV27	-
CASSVANLGGTDTQYF	TRBJ2-3	16	TRBV9	-
CASSISGQGVILSYNEQFF	TRBJ2-1	19	TRBV19	-
CASSLAVGGMETQYF	TRBJ2-5	15	TRBV7-2	-
CASSQRTGGEYEQYF	TRBJ2-7	15	TRBV4-2	TRBD1
CASSLNGVNTDTQYF	TRBJ2-3	15	TRBV5-4	-
CAWRHRGRWNEQFF	TRBJ2-1	14	TRBV30	TRBD1
CASINLKNTEAFF	TRBJ1-1	13	TRBV19	-
CASSITGSNQPQHF	TRBJ1-5	14	TRBV19	-
CASSSAGQETQYF	TRBJ2-5	13	TRBV18	-
CASAPRLGRNEQFF	TRBJ2-1	14	TRBV9	-
CASSPEGGTNTGELFF	TRBJ2-2	16	TRBV4-2	-
CASSQDQGGSIHF	TRBJ1-6	13	TRBV4-3	TRBD1
CAWSVTGVGSIQPQHF	TRBJ1-5	16	TRBV30	TRBD1
CAWSVQGAGKTQYF	TRBJ2-5	14	TRBV30	TRBD1
CASSWENTEAFF	TRBJ1-1	12	TRBV15	-
CASSESGGNEQFF	TRBJ2-1	13	TRBV10-2	TRBD2
CASSPGQGGNTEAFF	TRBJ1-1	15	TRBV4-2	TRBD1
CASSFFLSGPGNTIYF	TRBJ1-3	16	TRBV5-4	-
CATSRDLASGGGSYEQYF	TRBJ2-7	18	TRBV15	TRBD2
CASRVDRSSYEQYF	TRBJ2-7	14	TRBV6-5	TRBD1
CASSYPGGGTEAFF	TRBJ1-1	14	TRBV28	TRBD1
CSVVSGGDYGYTF	TRBJ1-2	13	TRBV29-1	-
CASSSEAIYEQYF	TRBJ2-7	13	TRBV7-9	-